The 7 T cell receptor beta chains listed next were all sequenced from one sample in a study of T cell changes during pregnancy in multiple sclerosis. Here immunoSEQ multiplex PCR was the method, and the copy in TCRdb shows in-frame clones only, minus some. The repertoire holds about 59,000 clones, with 92% as singletons. Sequencing used peripheral blood, obtained in the third trimester of pregnancy. The receptors were sampled from a female donor in good health, enrolled as a control in a pregnancy study.

The chain joins TRBV7-9 to TRBJ1-1; a weak D match, TRBD1 (5 bases). Germline CDR1 is SEHNR and CDR2 is FQNEAQ (reference sequence). V gave up 4 bases and J gave up 1 base, with 13 bases separating them. The CDR3 is 15 residues long. The CDR3, as DNA: TGTGCCAGCAGCTCCCGGGACTTACAGAACACTGAAGCTTTCTTT. Protein sequence: CASSSRDLQNTEAFF.

The genes are TRBV21-1 and TRBJ1-2; TRBD1, the table's D call, lacks a check against the DNA. TRBV21-1 is a listed pseudogene. The CDR3 length is 15 residues. CDR3 coding DNA: TGTGCCAGCAGCAAAGGAGACAGGGATGACTATGGCTACACCTTC. It translates to CASSKGDRDDYGYTF.

The chain recombines TRBV11-1 with TRBJ2-1; no clear D gene. Germline CDR1 is SGHAT and CDR2 is FQDESV (reference sequence). This CDR3 contains 14 residues. Trimming removed 6 bases from V and 2 bases from J, with 11 bases in between. In DNA form, the CDR3 reads TGTGCCAGCAGTAAAGAAAGCGCCTACAATGAGCAGTTCTTC. This gives the protein CASSKESAYNEQFF.

V and J are TRBV18 and TRBJ1-4; TRBD1 agrees at 9 bases. Losses at the gene ends were 0 bases for V and 8 bases for J; bases not matched to a gene: 4. The CDR3 has 15 amino acids. From germline, CDR1 is KGHSH and CDR2 LQKENI. In DNA form, the CDR3 reads TGTGCCAGCTCACCACCAGGACAGGGGCAGGAAAAACTGTTTTTT. Translation gives CASSPPGQGQEKLFF.

This clone was seen a few times. The CDR3: CASSLSYSFTDTQYF. The CDR3 DNA is TGTGCCAGCAGCTTATCTTATTCTTTCACAGATACGCAGTATTTT. V gene TRBV7-2 combines with J gene TRBJ2-3; unclear D gene. The length of the CDR3 is 15 residues. Germline values: CDR1 SGHTA, CDR2 FQGNSA. Trimming shortened V by 2 bases and J by 2 bases, and 11 bases separated the two germline ends.

The J gene is TRBJ1-4, the V gene TRBV7-2; D is uncertain. CDR3 length: 15 residues. Germline loops: CDR1 SGHTA, CDR2 FQGNSA. Trimming took off 2 bases at V and 2 bases at J, with 9 bases between the two ends. The CDR3 sequence: CASSLSTVTNEKLFF. DNA for the CDR3: TGTGCCAGCAGCTTAAGTACAGTGACTAATGAAAAACTGTTTTTT.

V usage is TRBV15 and J usage is TRBJ1-1; perhaps TRBD1 as D (6 bases). The ends were cut back, 2 bases at V and 7 bases at J, with 8 bases in the middle. Germline CDR1 reads LNHNV; CDR2 reads YYDKDF (reference sequence). This CDR3 is built from 12 residues. The DNA for the CDR3 is TGTGCCACCAGCAGAAGAGGGGGTGAAGCTTTCTTT. It yields the protein CATSRRGGEAFF.